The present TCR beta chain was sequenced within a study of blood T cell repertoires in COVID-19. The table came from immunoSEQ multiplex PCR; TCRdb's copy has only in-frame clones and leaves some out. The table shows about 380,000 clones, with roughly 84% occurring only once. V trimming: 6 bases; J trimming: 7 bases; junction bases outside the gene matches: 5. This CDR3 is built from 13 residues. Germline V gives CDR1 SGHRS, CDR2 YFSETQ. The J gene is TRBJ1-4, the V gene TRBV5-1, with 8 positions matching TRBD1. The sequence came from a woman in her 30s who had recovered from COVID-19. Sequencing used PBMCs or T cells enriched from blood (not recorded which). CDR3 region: CASNQGAGEKLFF. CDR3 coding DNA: TGCGCCAGCAACCAGGGGGCTGGTGAAAAACTGTTTTTT.